Ten or more counts support the clone carrying this T cell receptor (beta chain). The data belong to a study of T-cell memory formation after mild COVID-19. The CDR3 runs to 16 residues. Germline V gene data show CDR1 as SGHRS and CDR2 as YFSETQ. The V and J ends lost 2 bases and 5 bases respectively, with 20 bases between them. A single record per CDR3 protein comes from TCRdb applying MiXCR to the 5' RACE reads. The sample shows approximately 150,000 distinct CDR3 sequences, 6% to 7% of them seen only once. The chain employs TRBV5-1 and TRBJ2-7; a weak D match, TRBD1 (5 bases). The material sequenced was PBMCs or a T cell subset sorted from them (not recorded which). The receptor was derived from an adult woman who had mild COVID-19 (a few samples of this study predate the infection). Cell type and time point are not known. DNA for the CDR3: TGCGCCAGCAGCTTTAGGCCAGAAAAGGGGTTACACGAGCAGTACTTC. Protein product: CASSFRPEKGLHEQYF.